These T cell receptor beta chains were read from a single sample in a study of cytomegalovirus exposure and HLA in healthy donors. The method was immunoSEQ multiplex PCR; TCRdb's version includes in-frame clones alone and lacks a portion of them. The table has roughly 140,000 clones, 70% to 90% seen once. The sequencing sample was made of PBMCs. These receptors originate from a woman between 18 and 29 years old in good health and CMV-seropositive. Each CDR3 is given with its conserved first and last residue. Each record gives: V gene, CDR3 length, J gene, CDR3 protein.

TRBV5-6,14,TRBJ2-1,CASSFGLSGGEQFF
TRBV27,15,TRBJ1-6,CASSFGAGAGSPLHF
TRBV7-2,14,TRBJ2-3,CASSFRLGADTQYF
TRBV27,17,TRBJ2-3,CASSSSSGGDRRDTQYF
TRBV6-6,14,TRBJ1-5,CASSYDGDNQPQHF
TRBV30,13,TRBJ1-5,CAWTRDRGQPQHF
TRBV5-4,15,TRBJ1-6,CAIKSYQGSNSPLHF
TRBV19,16,TRBJ2-2,CATKRRTGGNTGELFF
TRBV7-3,14,TRBJ1-1,CASRTPGGLYEAFF
TRBV27,15,TRBJ1-2,CASSSSPRLNYGYTF
TRBV28,11,TRBJ1-6,CASSVRDSIDF
TRBV6-6,11,TRBJ2-1,CASAGYNEQFF
TRBV4-2,16,TRBJ1-1,CASSQGTGGGNTEAFF
TRBV5-1,15,TRBJ1-1,CASSYTGTGNTEAFF
TRBV5-1,16,TRBJ1-4,CASSLDRRQTNEKLFF
TRBV28,14,TRBJ1-1,CASGFPDSHTEAFF
TRBV30,17,TRBJ2-3,CAWSVSRTDFSTDTQYF
TRBV6-1,15,TRBJ2-3,CASNLQGRKTDTQYF
TRBV5-1,16,TRBJ1-1,CASSMSPGTGGTEAFF
TRBV6-5,13,TRBJ1-5,CASSYQGDQPQHF
TRBV2,15,TRBJ2-3,CASSWTSGGTDTQYF
TRBV7-6,17,TRBJ2-3,CASSLGASGRALNTQYF
TRBV6-5,13,TRBJ2-7,CASSYLAGGEQYF
TRBV10-3,15,TRBJ1-2,CAISEPGQGFYGYTF
TRBV5-4,14,TRBJ1-4,CASSRQGNNEKLFF
TRBV19,17,TRBJ2-1,CASSINPGARFGNEQFF
TRBV2,14,TRBJ2-3,CASSALGSTDTQYF
TRBV28,14,TRBJ2-3,CASRSSSGRDTQYF
TRBV9,15,TRBJ1-1,CASSTRQLMNTEAFF
TRBV9,18,TRBJ2-3,CASSPHRTNRASTDTQYF
TRBV13,19,TRBJ1-4,CASSSRKGAHIATNEKLFF
TRBV6-1,13,TRBJ1-1,CASSPTGYTETFF
TRBV28,14,TRBJ1-5,CASSNGGFNQPQHF
TRBV7-3,14,TRBJ2-1,CASSLAGEGGEQFF
TRBV7-9,14,TRBJ1-2,CASSATGGNYGYTF
TRBV5-1,14,TRBJ2-7,CASSPRTANYEQYF
TRBV4-2,17,TRBJ2-1,CASSQAQRGSSYNEQFF
TRBV27,13,TRBJ1-1,CASILQMNTEAFF
TRBV9,16,TRBJ2-3,CASTKQLAGKTDTQYF
TRBV28,13,TRBJ1-2,CASSLLRTGPNTF
TRBV4-1,15,TRBJ1-2,CASSQGDRTNYGYTF
TRBV29-1,13,TRBJ1-1,CSGGQGLNTEAFF
TRBV30,12,TRBJ1-3,CAWSPGGNTIYF
TRBV6-5,13,TRBJ1-2,CASGRGILYGYTF
TRBV18,15,TRBJ1-4,CASSIDRLTNEKLFF
TRBV5-4,17,TRBJ2-3,CASSVTSGGTSTDTQYF
TRBV6-6,16,TRBJ1-5,CASRGQGAISNQPQHF
TRBV6-1,17,TRBJ1-6,CASSEVLLISGDSPLHF
TRBV7-9,14,TRBJ1-4,CASTPTETNEKLFF
TRBV30,12,TRBJ2-1,CAWGLSYNEQFF
TRBV5-1,13,TRBJ1-6,CASSLAGRSPLHF